The clone carrying this T cell receptor (beta chain) appeared a few times. This record belongs to a study of cytomegalovirus exposure and HLA in healthy donors. The study ran its PCR with 60 Vbeta and 13 Jbeta primers. Profiling relied on immunoSEQ multiplex PCR, and the TCRdb table lists in-frame clones only, not all of them. The sample records 64,000 or so clones, around three quarters being singletons. The germline V gene has CDR1 SGHVS and CDR2 FQNEAQ. The CDR3 has 15 residues. The V and J ends lost 1 base and 4 bases respectively, with 14 bases between them. The sample comprised PBMCs. This chain joins TRBV7-8 and TRBJ2-7, with a tentative D call TRBD2 (7 bases). This clonotype originated in a woman aged 45-60 years in good health and CMV-seropositive. The CDR3 bases are TGTGCCAGCAGCTTAGAATTCCGGGGGGCTTACGAGCAGTACTTC. Its protein product is CASSLEFRGAYEQYF.